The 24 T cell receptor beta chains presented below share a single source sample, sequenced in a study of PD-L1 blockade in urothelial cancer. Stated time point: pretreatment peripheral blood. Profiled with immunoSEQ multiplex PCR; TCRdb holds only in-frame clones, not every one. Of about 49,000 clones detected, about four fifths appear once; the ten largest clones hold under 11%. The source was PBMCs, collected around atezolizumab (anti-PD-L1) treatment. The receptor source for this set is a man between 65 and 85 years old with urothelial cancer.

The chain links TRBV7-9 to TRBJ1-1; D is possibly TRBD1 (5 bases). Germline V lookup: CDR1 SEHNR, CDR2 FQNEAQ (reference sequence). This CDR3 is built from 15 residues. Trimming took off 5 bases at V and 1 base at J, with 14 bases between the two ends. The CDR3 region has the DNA TGTGCCAGCAGCCCTTGGGGGGGTACGAACACTGAAGCTTTCTTT. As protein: CASSPWGGTNTEAFF.

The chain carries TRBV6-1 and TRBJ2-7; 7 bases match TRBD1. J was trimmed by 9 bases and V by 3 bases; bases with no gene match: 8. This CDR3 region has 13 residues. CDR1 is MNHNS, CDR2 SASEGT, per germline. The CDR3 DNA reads TGTGCCAGCAGTGACGGACAGGATCTTTGGCAGTACTTC. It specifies CASSDGQDLWQYF.

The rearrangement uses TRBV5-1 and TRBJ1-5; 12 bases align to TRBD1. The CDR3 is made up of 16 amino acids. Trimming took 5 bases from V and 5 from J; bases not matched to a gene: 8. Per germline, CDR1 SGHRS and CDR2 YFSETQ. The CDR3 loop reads CASSSGTGGPDQPQHF. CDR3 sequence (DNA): TGCGCCAGCAGTTCCGGGACAGGGGGCCCGGATCAGCCCCAGCATTTT.

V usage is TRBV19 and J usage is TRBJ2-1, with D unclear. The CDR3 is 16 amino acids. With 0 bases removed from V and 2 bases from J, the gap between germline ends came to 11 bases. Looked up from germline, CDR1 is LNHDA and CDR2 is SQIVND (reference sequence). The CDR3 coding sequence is TGTGCCAGTAGTATAGATCGTGGAGCGACCTACAATGAGCAGTTCTTC. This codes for CASSIDRGATYNEQFF.

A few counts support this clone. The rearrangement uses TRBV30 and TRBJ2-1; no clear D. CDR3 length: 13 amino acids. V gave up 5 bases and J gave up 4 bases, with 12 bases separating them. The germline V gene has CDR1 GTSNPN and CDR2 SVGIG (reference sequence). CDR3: CAWLGIEYNEQFF. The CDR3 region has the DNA TGTGCCTGGCTAGGAATTGAGTACAATGAGCAGTTCTTC.

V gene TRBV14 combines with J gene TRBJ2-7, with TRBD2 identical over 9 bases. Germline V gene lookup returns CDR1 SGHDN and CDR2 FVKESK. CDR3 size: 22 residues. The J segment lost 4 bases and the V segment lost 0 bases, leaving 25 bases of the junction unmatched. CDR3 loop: CASSQERNLAGPWLAGNYEQYF. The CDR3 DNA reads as TGTGCCAGCAGCCAAGAAAGGAACCTAGCGGGACCATGGCTAGCGGGTAATTACGAGCAGTACTTC.

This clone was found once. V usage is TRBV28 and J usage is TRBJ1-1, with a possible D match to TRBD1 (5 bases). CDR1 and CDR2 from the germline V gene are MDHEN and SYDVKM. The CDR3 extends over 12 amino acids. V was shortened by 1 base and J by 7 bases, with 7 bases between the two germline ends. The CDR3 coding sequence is TGTGCCAGCAGTTTATTAGACAGTGAAGCTTTCTTT. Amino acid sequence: CASSLLDSEAFF.

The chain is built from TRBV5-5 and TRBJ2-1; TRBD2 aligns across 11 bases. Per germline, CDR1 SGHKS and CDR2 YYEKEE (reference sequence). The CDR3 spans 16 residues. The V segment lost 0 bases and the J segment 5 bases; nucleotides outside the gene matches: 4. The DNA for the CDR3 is TGTGCCAGCAGCTTGGGTGAACTAGCGGGAGACAATGAGCAGTTCTTC. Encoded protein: CASSLGELAGDNEQFF.

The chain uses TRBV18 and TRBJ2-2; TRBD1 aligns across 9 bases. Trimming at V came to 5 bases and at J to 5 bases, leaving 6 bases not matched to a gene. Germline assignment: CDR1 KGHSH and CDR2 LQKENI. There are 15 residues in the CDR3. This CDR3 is CASSIQGAQTGELFF. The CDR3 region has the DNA TGTGCCAGCTCAATACAGGGGGCGCAAACCGGGGAGCTGTTTTTT.

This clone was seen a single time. For the CDR3, the DNA is TGTGCCAGCAGTTCACTGGTCGCTAGGACAGGGGGCTCCAATAGCAATCAGCCCCAGCATTTT. It specifies CASSSLVARTGGSNSNQPQHF. The rearrangement uses TRBV28 and TRBJ1-5, with 11 bases lining up with TRBD1. V was clipped by 4 bases and J by 0 bases; unmatched bases: 17. This CDR3 spans 21 amino acids. Germline V gene lookup returns CDR1 MDHEN and CDR2 SYDVKM.

The CDR3: CASSPGISPEQPQHF. CDR3 coding DNA: TGTGCCAGCAGCCCAGGGATTTCTCCCGAGCAGCCCCAGCATTTT. The chain carries TRBV9 and TRBJ1-5; a weak D match, TRBD1 (5 bases). This CDR3 contains 15 residues. V was shortened by 4 bases and J by 7 bases, with 18 bases between the two germline ends. Germline CDR1 and CDR2: SGDLS and YYNGEE.

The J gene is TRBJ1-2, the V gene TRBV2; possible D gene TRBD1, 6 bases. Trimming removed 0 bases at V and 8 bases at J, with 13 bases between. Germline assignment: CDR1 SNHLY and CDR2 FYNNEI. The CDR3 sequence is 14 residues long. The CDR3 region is CASSEASGGGGYTF. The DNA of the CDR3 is TGTGCCAGCAGTGAAGCGTCCGGTGGGGGCGGCTACACCTTC.

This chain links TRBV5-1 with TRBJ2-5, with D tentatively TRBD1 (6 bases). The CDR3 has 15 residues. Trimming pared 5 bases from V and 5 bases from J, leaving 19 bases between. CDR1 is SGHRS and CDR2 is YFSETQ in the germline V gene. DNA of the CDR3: TGCGCCAGCAGAGAAGATTGGGCAGGGGAGGAGACCCAGTACTTC. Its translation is CASREDWAGEETQYF.

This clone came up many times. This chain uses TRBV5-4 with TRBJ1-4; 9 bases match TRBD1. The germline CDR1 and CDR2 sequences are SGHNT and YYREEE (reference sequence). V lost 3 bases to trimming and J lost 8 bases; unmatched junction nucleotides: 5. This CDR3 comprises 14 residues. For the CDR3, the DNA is TGTGCCAGCAGCTGGGGACAGGGCAGGGAAAAACTGTTTTTT. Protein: CASSWGQGREKLFF.

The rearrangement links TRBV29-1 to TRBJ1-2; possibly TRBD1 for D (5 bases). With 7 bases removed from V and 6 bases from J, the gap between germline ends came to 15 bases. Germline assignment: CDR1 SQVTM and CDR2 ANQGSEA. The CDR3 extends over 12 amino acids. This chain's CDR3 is CSATGAGNGYTF. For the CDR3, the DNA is TGCAGCGCTACCGGGGCGGGAAATGGCTACACCTTC.

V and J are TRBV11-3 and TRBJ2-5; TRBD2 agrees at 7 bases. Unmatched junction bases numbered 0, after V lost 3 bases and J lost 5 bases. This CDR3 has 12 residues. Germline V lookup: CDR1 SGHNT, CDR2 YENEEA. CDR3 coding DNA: TGTGCCAGCAGCTTCGGGAGGGAGACCCAGTACTTC. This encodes CASSFGRETQYF.

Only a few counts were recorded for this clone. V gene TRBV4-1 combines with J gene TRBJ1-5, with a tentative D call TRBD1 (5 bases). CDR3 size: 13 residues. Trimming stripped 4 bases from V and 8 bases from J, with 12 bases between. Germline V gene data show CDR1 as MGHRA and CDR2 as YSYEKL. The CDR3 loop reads CASSRRGPEPQHF. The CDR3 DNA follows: TGCGCCAGCAGCCGAAGGGGTCCGGAGCCCCAGCATTTT.

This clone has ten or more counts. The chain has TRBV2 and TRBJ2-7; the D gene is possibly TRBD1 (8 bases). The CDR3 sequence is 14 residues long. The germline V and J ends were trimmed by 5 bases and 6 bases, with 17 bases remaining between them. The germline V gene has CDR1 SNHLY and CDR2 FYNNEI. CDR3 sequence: CASSWTGRDGEQYF. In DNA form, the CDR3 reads TGTGCCAGCAGTTGGACAGGGAGGGATGGCGAGCAGTACTTC.

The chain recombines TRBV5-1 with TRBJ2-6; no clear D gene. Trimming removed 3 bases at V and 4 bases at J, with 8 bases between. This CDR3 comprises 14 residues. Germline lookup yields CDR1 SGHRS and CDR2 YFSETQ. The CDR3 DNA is TGCGCCAGCAGCTACTTTCCCGGGGCCAACGTCCTGACTTTC. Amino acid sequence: CASSYFPGANVLTF.

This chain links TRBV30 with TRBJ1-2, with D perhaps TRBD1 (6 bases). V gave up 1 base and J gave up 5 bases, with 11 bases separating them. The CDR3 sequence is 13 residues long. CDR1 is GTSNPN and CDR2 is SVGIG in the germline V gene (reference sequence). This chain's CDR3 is CAWSAGQSYGYTF. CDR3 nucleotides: TGTGCCTGGAGTGCAGGACAGTCATATGGCTACACCTTC.

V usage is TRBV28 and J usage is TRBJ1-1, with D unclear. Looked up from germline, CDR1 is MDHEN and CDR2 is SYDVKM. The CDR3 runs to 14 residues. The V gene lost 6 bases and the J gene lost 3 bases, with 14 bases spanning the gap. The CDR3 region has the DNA TGTGCCAGCAGCACGGTCGCCGGGGACACTGAAGCTTTCTTT. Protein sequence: CASSTVAGDTEAFF.

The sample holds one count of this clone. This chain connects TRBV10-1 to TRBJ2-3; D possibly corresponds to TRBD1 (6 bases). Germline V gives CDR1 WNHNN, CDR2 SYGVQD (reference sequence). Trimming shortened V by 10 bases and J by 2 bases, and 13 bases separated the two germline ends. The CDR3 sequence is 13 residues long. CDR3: CATGDDPTDTQYF. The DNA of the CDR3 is TGCGCCACAGGGGACGATCCCACAGATACGCAGTATTTT.

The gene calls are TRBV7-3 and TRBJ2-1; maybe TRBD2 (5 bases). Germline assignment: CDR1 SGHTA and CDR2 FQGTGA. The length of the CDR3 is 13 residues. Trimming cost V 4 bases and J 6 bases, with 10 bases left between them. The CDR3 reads CASSSPDSNEQFF. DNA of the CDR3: TGTGCCAGCAGCTCCCCGGACTCCAATGAGCAGTTCTTC.

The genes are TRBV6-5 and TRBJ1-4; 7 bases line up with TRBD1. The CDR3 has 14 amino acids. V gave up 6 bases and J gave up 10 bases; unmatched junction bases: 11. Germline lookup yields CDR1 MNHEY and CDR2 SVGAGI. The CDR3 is CASSLTGLDGKLFF. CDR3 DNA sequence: TGTGCCAGCAGCCTGACAGGGCTTGACGGAAAACTGTTTTTT.